This entry concerns a single TCR beta chain. What it binds is not known. Germline V lookup: CDR1 SGDLS, CDR2 YYNGEE. V was trimmed by 3 bases and J by 5 bases, leaving 18 bases between them. The CDR3 has 16 amino acids. This record comes from a study of response to subunit inactivated influenza vaccine. Study observations and caveats: There was a suggestion from the authors that each seasonal influenza vaccination recruits few new T cells.

One entry per CDR3 protein, called by TCRdb with MiXCR from the RT-PCR reads. The sample lists hundreds of thousands of distinct CDR3 sequences; roughly 9.7% were seen once. This TCR was recovered from a man over 45 who received an inactivated influenza vaccine. J is TRBJ2-1 and V is TRBV9; TRBD2 might be the D (7 bases). The sample was PBMCs from blood, taken about 40 days after vaccination. CDR3 in DNA: TGTGCCAGCAGCGCCCTCCGGGGGGCGAGTCACAATGAGCAGTTCTTC. Protein: CASSALRGASHNEQFF.